This T cell receptor (beta chain) was sequenced in a study of blood T cell repertoires in COVID-19. This table comes from immunoSEQ multiplex PCR, and its TCRdb copy is limited to in-frame clones, with some not included. The table shows hundreds of thousands of clones, with roughly 86% occurring only once. CDR1 is MNHNY, CDR2 SVGAGI, per germline (reference sequence). The CDR3 extends over 13 amino acids. The V end was cut by 6 bases, the J end by 5 bases, with 11 bases between. The sample taken for sequencing was peripheral blood. V usage is TRBV6-6 and J usage is TRBJ1-5; D may be TRBD1 (5 bases). The TCR was taken from a woman in her forties or fifties who had recovered from COVID-19. In DNA, the CDR3 is TGTGCCAGCAGCCCTGACAGCTATCAGCCCCAGCATTTT. As protein: CASSPDSYQPQHF.